This TCR beta chain is drawn from a study of neurological immune-mediated disorders. The time point is: longitudinal time-point 3. Unsorted libraries were prepared from 2 million PBMCs held at -80 C. Trimming took 0 bases from V and 1 from J, leaving 11 bases between them. Per the germline V gene, CDR1 is DFQATT and CDR2 is SNEGSKA (reference sequence). This CDR3 region has 15 residues. Synthesis of cDNA used 5'RACE (with 10-nucleotide random UMIs). A single record per CDR3 protein comes from TCRdb applying MiXCR to the 5' RACE reads. This table has roughly 49,000 distinct CDR3 sequences, approximately 11% appearing once. This clonotype was detected ten times or more.

Sequencing input: PBMCs. The V call is TRBV20-1, the J call TRBJ2-3; the D is unclear. This TCR came from a male donor with HTLV-1-associated myelopathy (HAM/TSP). The CDR3 DNA reads as TGCAGTGCTAGAGAGGCCCTTGTGGGCACAGATACGCAGTATTTT. This codes for CSAREALVGTDTQYF.